This TCR beta chain was recovered during a study of blood T cells in healthy people across ages. Using a J-beta primer mix together with a sample-barcoded 5' primer, a second PCR was run for roughly 6 to 11 cycles. TCRdb passed the 5' RACE reads through MiXCR, listing each CDR3 protein once. The sample shows 1.5 million to 2 million distinct CDR3 sequences, about 50% of them seen only once. Turning to this clonotype: Its specificity is not known.

It was roughly 10 milliliters of peripheral blood that were drawn from each donor. Findings and limits, study-wide: Calculation of diversity from one million T cells yielded estimates considered to be underestimates.

The CDR3 extends over 19 amino acids. In germline, CDR1 is SEHNR, CDR2 FQNEAQ (reference sequence). V was pared by 4 bases and J by 2 bases, with 27 bases between. Input material: blood. The chain uses TRBV7-9 and TRBJ2-7, with a tentative D call TRBD1 (5 bases). The TCR was taken from a woman aged 40 to 50 in good health. The CDR3 DNA sequence: TGTGCCAGCAGCTCCCCCACTAAACAGGCTTCCCCTTCGACCTACGAGCAGTACTTC. This codes for CASSSPTKQASPSTYEQYF.